Given below is one T cell receptor (beta chain) in context. Its antigen is not known. This record comes from a study of cytomegalovirus exposure and HLA in healthy donors. The study's findings and limits: On later analysis, the bulk of CMV-associated TCR beta chains appeared to be HLA-restricted. Later work showed greater clonal expansion in HLA-associated TCR beta chains than in equally common others. TCR beta chain V- and J-gene trimming was linked, in a later analysis, to a missense variant in DCLRE1C. The classifier reportedly diagnosed cytomegalovirus status with high specificity and sensitivity.

The J segment lost 4 bases and the V segment lost 6 bases, leaving 6 bases of the junction unmatched. CDR3 length: 14 residues. The germline CDR1 and CDR2 sequences are LNHDA and SQIVND (reference sequence). 60 Vbeta and 13 Jbeta primers were used in PCR. Method: immunoSEQ multiplex PCR; TCRdb's copy keeps in-frame clones and lacks some. Of fewer than 200,000 clones in the sample, roughly 80% are singletons; the top ten hold 1.5% to 2%. The source is a woman between 18 and 30 years old in good health and CMV-seronegative. Sequences were obtained from PBMCs. V gene TRBV19 combines with J gene TRBJ1-5; 7 nucleotides align to TRBD1. The CDR3 loop is CASSFLTGNQPQHF. CDR3 nucleotides: TGTGCCAGTAGCTTTTTGACAGGGAATCAGCCCCAGCATTTT.